Below are 12 T cell receptor beta chains sequenced from a single sample in a study of blood T cell repertoires in COVID-19. Repertoires were generated with immunoSEQ multiplex PCR, while TCRdb's copy carries only in-frame clones and drops some. The data hold about 230,000 clones, with approximately 90% observed a single time. The sequenced sample was peripheral blood. The receptors were sampled from a man aged 50 or older with COVID-19, enrolled during active disease.

V and J are TRBV7-9 and TRBJ2-7; possible D gene TRBD2, 5 bases. Germline V gene data show CDR1 as SEHNR and CDR2 as FQNEAQ (reference sequence). This CDR3 has 14 amino acids. V lost 3 bases to trimming and J lost 0 bases, with 9 bases between them. Here the CDR3 DNA reads TGTGCCAGCAGCTTCCGGGAAAGCTCCTACGAGCAGTACTTC. Translated, it gives CASSFRESSYEQYF.

The chain joins TRBV5-1 to TRBJ1-2; 8 bases agree with TRBD1. Germline CDR1 SGHRS, CDR2 YFSETQ. Unmatched junction bases numbered 8, after V lost 4 bases and J lost 6 bases. The CDR3 extends over 14 amino acids. CDR3 in amino acids: CASSIGTGGDGYTF. In nucleotides, the CDR3 is TGCGCCAGCAGCATTGGGACAGGTGGGGATGGCTACACCTTC.

The gene calls are TRBV6-5 and TRBJ1-2; 7 bases are shared with TRBD1. With 11 bases clipped from V and 4 bases from J, the junction kept 4 bases outside the gene matches. Germline V gene sequence: CDR1 MNHEY, CDR2 SVGAGI. The CDR3 is 11 amino acids. The CDR3: CASRDSYGYTF. Written as DNA, the CDR3 is TGTGCCTCCCGGGACAGCTATGGCTACACCTTC.

The CDR3 DNA follows: TGTGCCAGCAGGCCGACTAGCGCGACCGGGGAGCTGTTTTTT. Its translation is CASRPTSATGELFF. This chain connects TRBV7-8 to TRBJ2-2; 8 bases align to TRBD2. Germline CDR1 reads SGHVS; CDR2 reads FQNEAQ. V shed 6 bases, J shed 5 bases, and the junction held 5 bases outside the gene matches. The CDR3 spans 14 residues.

This rearrangement joins TRBV28 to TRBJ1-3; a weak D match, TRBD1 (5 bases). Germline loops: CDR1 MDHEN, CDR2 SYDVKM. The CDR3 sequence is 17 residues long. V was cut by 2 bases and J by 5 bases, with 19 bases left in between. CDR3 in amino acids: CASSLLGGGLNRNTIYF. In nucleotides, the CDR3 is TGTGCCAGCAGTTTACTGGGGGGGGGATTGAACCGAAACACCATATATTTT.

This chain joins TRBV6-5 and TRBJ2-4; TRBD1 matches at 8 bases. The V segment lost 4 bases and the J segment 1 base; nucleotides outside the gene matches: 6. This CDR3 spans 16 amino acids. The germline V gene has CDR1 MNHEY and CDR2 SVGAGI. The CDR3 DNA reads TGTGCCAGCAGTTTGGACAGGGTCGGGGCCAAAAACATTCAGTACTTC. It specifies CASSLDRVGAKNIQYF.

The J gene is TRBJ2-1, the V gene TRBV5-4, with 14 bases aligning to TRBD2. With 4 bases clipped from V and 4 bases from J, the junction kept 4 bases outside the gene matches. CDR3 length equals 16 residues. Germline CDR1 and CDR2: SGHNT and YYREEE (reference sequence). CDR3 sequence (DNA): TGTGCCAGCAGCCGACTAGCGGGGGGGGTTTACAATGAGCAGTTCTTC. As protein: CASSRLAGGVYNEQFF.

The CDR3 DNA reads as TGTGCCAGCAGTGAAGGTTTGGACAGGGCATACCTAGGGGATACGCAGTATTTT. Encoded protein: CASSEGLDRAYLGDTQYF. The chain combines TRBV2 with TRBJ2-3; TRBD1 matches at 8 bases. V lost 1 base and J lost 6; bases outside the gene matches: 15. Germline-derived CDR1 and CDR2 are SNHLY and FYNNEI. The length of the CDR3 is 18 residues.

This chain links TRBV5-1 with TRBJ2-1; 10 bases line up with TRBD1. The V gene's germline CDR1 is SGHRS and CDR2 YFSETQ. CDR3 length: 16 amino acids. After removal of 3 bases from V and 10 bases from J, the junction contained 13 bases not matched to a gene. Here the CDR3 reads CASSYLRQGADREQFF. The CDR3 nucleotides are TGCGCCAGCAGCTATCTCAGACAGGGGGCGGACAGGGAGCAGTTCTTC.

This clone was observed a few times. The rearrangement links TRBV27 to TRBJ1-4; D uncertain. CDR1 and CDR2 (germline): MNHEY, SMNVEV (reference sequence). The V and J ends lost 2 bases and 4 bases respectively, with 5 bases between them. The length of the CDR3 is 13 residues. The CDR3 nucleotides are TGTGCCAGCAGTTTAAATTATAATGAAAAACTGTTTTTT. Residues: CASSLNYNEKLFF.

This rearrangement joins TRBV27 to TRBJ1-1; no reliable D call. This CDR3 is 13 amino acids long. With 8 bases removed from V and 4 bases from J, the gap between germline ends came to 14 bases. Germline values: CDR1 MNHEY, CDR2 SMNVEV (reference sequence). The CDR3 DNA follows: TGTGCCAGCGCTACGACGGGTCTCACTGAAGCTTTCTTT. It encodes CASATTGLTEAFF.

The chain uses TRBV19 and TRBJ1-2; 7 bases align to TRBD1. The CDR3 loop spans 13 amino acids. J was trimmed by 6 bases and V by 6 bases; bases with no gene match: 7. CDR1 is LNHDA and CDR2 is SQIVND in the germline V gene (reference sequence). The CDR3 DNA follows: TGTGCCAGTAGCCGGGACAGACAAGATGGCTACACCTTC. This encodes CASSRDRQDGYTF.